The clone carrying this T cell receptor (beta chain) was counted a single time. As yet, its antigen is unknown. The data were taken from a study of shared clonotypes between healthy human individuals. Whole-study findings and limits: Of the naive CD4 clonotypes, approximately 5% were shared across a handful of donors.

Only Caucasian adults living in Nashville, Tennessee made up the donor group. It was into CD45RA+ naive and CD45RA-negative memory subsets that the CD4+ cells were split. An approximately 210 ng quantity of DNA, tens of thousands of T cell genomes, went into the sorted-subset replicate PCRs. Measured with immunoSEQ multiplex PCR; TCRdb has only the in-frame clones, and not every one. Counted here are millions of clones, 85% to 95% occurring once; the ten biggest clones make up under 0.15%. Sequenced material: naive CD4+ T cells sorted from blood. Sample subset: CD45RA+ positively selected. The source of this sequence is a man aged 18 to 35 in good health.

CDR3 coding DNA: TGTGCCAGCAGCTTAGATCCTAGGCCAGACAGCAATCAGCCCCAGCATTTT. Encoded protein: CASSLDPRPDSNQPQHF. This chain links TRBV7-2 with TRBJ1-5; D gene unclear. Germline V gene data show CDR1 as SGHTA and CDR2 as FQGNSA. This CDR3 has 17 amino acids. Between the trimmed V and J ends, which lost 1 base and 1 base, there was a span of 14 bases.